Listed below are T cell receptor beta chains from one sample, sequenced in a study of molecular identifiers for immune sequencing clone quantification. In TCRdb, the PCR reads were re-called with MiXCR into one record per CDR3 protein. The data show fewer than 350,000 distinct CDR3 sequences, around a fifth seen once. Sequenced: naive CD8+ T cells from blood, with Jurkat cell RNA spiked in. These receptors came from a human donor in good health. Some libraries in this study had Jurkat cell RNA spiked in. CDR3s include the opening cysteine and the closing phenylalanine or tryptophan. D genes are given only for firm matches. Expanded clones get a size class; other rows say once, few or many, or leave the size out.

d_call j_call v_call clone_size cdr3_aa cdr3_nt
TRBD2 TRBJ2-3 TRBV20-1 once CSARDFRGETSTDAQYF TGCAGTGCTAGAGATTTTAGGGGCGAGACTAGCACAGATGCGCAGTATTTT
NA TRBJ1-5 TRBV12-3/TRBV12-4 NA CASRDRTGLQPQHF TGTGCCAGCAGAGACAGAACAGGTCTTCAGCCCCAGCATTTT
NA TRBJ2-2 TRBV7-9 many CASEGSGEYTGELFF TGTGCCAGCGAGGGGTCCGGGGAATACACCGGGGAGCTGTTTTTT
NA TRBJ1-6 TRBV11-2 few CASSFGVSGSYNSPLHF TGTGCCAGCAGCTTTGGGGTCTCGGGCTCCTATAATTCACCCCTCCACTTT
NA TRBJ2-3 TRBV19 many CASSSKGEASTDTQYF TGTGCCAGTAGCTCTAAAGGGGAAGCCAGCACAGATACGCAGTATTTT
NA TRBJ2-1 TRBV20-1 NA CSASGTREGYEQFF TGCAGTGCTAGTGGGACCCGCGAGGGGTATGAGCAGTTCTTC
NA TRBJ2-5 TRBV6-2/TRBV6-3 few CASSYNGADQETQYF TGTGCCAGCAGTTACAACGGGGCAGATCAAGAGACCCAGTACTTC
TRBD2 TRBJ2-7 TRBV20-1 NA CSAESLALSSYEQYF TGCAGTGCCGAATCACTAGCGCTGAGCTCCTACGAGCAGTACTTC
TRBD1 TRBJ1-4 TRBV6-6 many CASSRTGVGEKLFF TGTGCCAGCAGTCGGACAGGGGTTGGGGAAAAACTGTTTTTT
NA TRBJ2-2 TRBV18 few CASSPPESVYVELFF TGTGCCAGCTCACCACCGGAGAGTGTGTATGTGGAGCTGTTTTTT
NA TRBJ2-3 TRBV3-1 many CASSHKGGSTDTQYF TGTGCCAGCAGCCACAAGGGCGGATCCACAGATACGCAGTATTTT
NA TRBJ2-6 TRBV14 once CASSLKDTPPGANVLTF TGTGCCAGCAGCTTAAAGGACACCCCTCCTGGGGCCAACGTCCTGACTTTC
NA TRBJ1-3 TRBV25-1 NA CASSELVRGSSGNTIYF TGTGCCAGCAGTGAGTTGGTAAGGGGTTCCTCTGGAAACACCATATATTTT
TRBD2 TRBJ2-3 TRBV2 NA CASSEAPPGTSGREGTDTQYF TGTGCCAGCAGTGAGGCGCCACCCGGGACTAGCGGGAGGGAGGGCACAGATACGCAGTATTTT
NA TRBJ2-5 TRBV2 many CASHPQLLPNQETQYF TGTGCCAGCCATCCCCAGCTTCTACCCAACCAAGAGACCCAGTACTTC
NA TRBJ2-5 TRBV20-1 many CSAREAVAGETQYF TGCAGTGCTAGAGAGGCCGTCGCTGGGGAGACCCAGTACTTC
NA TRBJ2-2 TRBV7-2 many CASSFGENTGELFF TGTGCCAGCAGCTTTGGGGAGAACACCGGGGAGCTGTTTTTT
NA TRBJ1-1 TRBV19 many CATKTGATEAFF TGTGCCACTAAGACCGGGGCCACTGAAGCTTTCTTT
NA TRBJ2-5 TRBV7-9 many CASSADRSQETQYF TGTGCCAGCAGCGCAGACAGGAGCCAAGAGACCCAGTACTTC
NA TRBJ2-1 TRBV5-1 many CASRSNRDEQFF TGCGCCAGCAGGTCCAACCGCGATGAGCAGTTCTTC
NA TRBJ2-7 TRBV19 many CASSVGSLAEQYF TGTGCCAGTAGTGTCGGGTCCCTCGCCGAGCAGTACTTC
NA TRBJ2-1 TRBV4-3 many CASSLMGPASYNEQFF TGCGCCAGCAGCCTTATGGGACCTGCGAGCTACAATGAGCAGTTCTTC
TRBD2 TRBJ2-2 TRBV27 NA CASSFVLAGAGELFF TGTGCCAGCAGTTTTGTACTAGCGGGAGCTGGGGAGCTGTTTTTT
TRBD1 TRBJ2-7 TRBV27 NA CASSLLVGTGAIYEQYF TGTGCCAGCAGTTTACTAGTCGGGACAGGGGCTATCTACGAGCAGTACTTC